A selection of T cell receptor beta chains follows, all from one sample in a study of blood T cell repertoires in COVID-19. TCRdb's copy holds only in-frame clones and misses some; the assay was immunoSEQ multiplex PCR. Of fewer than 500,000 clones listed, roughly 86% are singletons. Sample: peripheral blood. These receptors all stem from a human donor with acute or convalescent COVID-19. The donor label of this sample is uncertain. The CDR3 runs from the conserved cysteine through the conserved F or W. D genes are given only for firm matches. Expanded clones are given a class, and other clones once, few, many or no size at all.

V,size,J,D,CDR3,DNA
TRBV7-9,NA,TRBJ2-7,TRBD1,CASSLGDRALRGEQYF,TGTGCCAGCAGCTTAGGGGACAGGGCCCTACGGGGGGAGCAGTACTTC
TRBV10-3,NA,TRBJ1-5,NA,CATQDSPRSQPQHF,TGTGCCACTCAGGACAGCCCAAGGAGTCAGCCCCAGCATTTT
TRBV6-5,many,TRBJ2-2,TRBD2,CATQEAGVDTGELFF,TGTGCCACCCAGGAAGCGGGGGTGGACACCGGGGAGCTGTTTTTT
TRBV12-5,NA,TRBJ1-2,TRBD1,CASGLVQGGPIGGYTF,TGTGCTAGTGGTTTGGTACAAGGGGGCCCAATCGGAGGCTACACCTTC
TRBV28,few,TRBJ1-6,TRBD1,CASSSQGLGSPLHF,TGTGCCAGCAGTTCACAGGGGCTAGGCTCACCCCTCCACTTT
TRBV7-2,NA,TRBJ2-1,TRBD2,CASSSGLAGGDYYNEQFF,TGTGCCAGCAGCTCCGGACTAGCGGGAGGCGATTACTACAATGAGCAGTTCTTC
TRBV9,NA,TRBJ2-6,NA,CASSLPITTGANVLTF,TGTGCCAGCAGCCTTCCTATTACGACTGGGGCCAACGTCCTGACTTTC
TRBV6-1,NA,TRBJ1-1,TRBD1,CASSELSGRGHKAFF,TGTGCCAGCAGTGAATTGTCCGGGAGGGGGCACAAAGCTTTCTTT
TRBV7-6,NA,TRBJ2-7,TRBD1,CASSPRQGVTYEQYF,TGTGCCAGCAGCCCTCGACAGGGGGTCACCTACGAGCAGTACTTC
TRBV6-5,NA,TRBJ1-2,NA,CASRRTANYGYTF,TGTGCCAGCAGAAGGACAGCTAACTATGGCTACACCTTC
TRBV5-1,NA,TRBJ2-3,TRBD2,CASRRDIAGAVDTQYF,TGCGCCAGCAGGAGAGACATAGCGGGAGCGGTAGATACGCAGTATTTT
TRBV19,NA,TRBJ1-6,NA,CASSIDLTLSSYNSPLHF,TGTGCCAGTAGTATAGATCTAACCTTGAGCTCCTATAATTCACCCCTCCACTTT
TRBV7-9,few,TRBJ2-2,TRBD1,CASSWRERQGSTGELFF,TGTGCCAGCAGCTGGAGAGAGCGACAGGGTAGCACCGGGGAGCTGTTTTTT
TRBV18,NA,TRBJ1-6,TRBD1,CASSRDRDSPLHF,TGTGCCAGCTCACGGGACAGGGATTCACCCCTCCACTTT
TRBV5-6,NA,TRBJ2-2,NA,CASSFSGGRTGELFF,TGTGCCAGCAGCTTTTCCGGGGGGCGGACCGGGGAGCTGTTTTTT
TRBV10-3,NA,TRBJ2-7,TRBD2,CAAGGMEYEQYF,TGTGCCGCGGGGGGGATGGAGTACGAGCAGTACTTC
TRBV7-6,NA,TRBJ2-2,NA,CASSFRGNTGELFF,TGTGCCAGCAGCTTTCGGGGGAACACCGGGGAGCTGTTTTTT
TRBV29-1,NA,TRBJ2-5,NA,CSVEEGHVSQYF,TGCAGCGTTGAGGAAGGACACGTGTCCCAGTACTTC
TRBV4-1,NA,TRBJ1-5,NA,CASSQGLQVPNQPQHF,TGCGCCAGCAGCCAAGGCCTCCAGGTTCCCAATCAGCCCCAGCATTTT
TRBV6-5,NA,TRBJ1-1,NA,CASSYRGEGTEAFF,TGTGCCAGCAGTTACAGAGGGGAGGGAACTGAAGCTTTCTTT
TRBV27,NA,TRBJ1-2,TRBD1,CASNPSGGPFYGYTF,TGTGCCAGCAACCCTTCAGGGGGCCCCTTTTACGGCTACACCTTC
TRBV29-1,NA,TRBJ1-5,TRBD1,CSVGAGTAHQPQHF,TGCAGCGTTGGGGCCGGGACAGCACATCAGCCCCAGCATTTT
TRBV16,NA,TRBJ2-1,NA,CASSQSSWVGAHEQFF,TGTGCCAGCAGCCAATCATCATGGGTTGGGGCACATGAGCAGTTCTTC
TRBV30,NA,TRBJ2-3,TRBD1,CAWRSWDRGGSDTQYF,TGTGCCTGGAGGTCGTGGGACAGGGGCGGTTCAGATACGCAGTATTTT
TRBV5-4,NA,TRBJ2-1,TRBD1,CASSLGQPVGKDEQFF,TGTGCCAGCAGCCTGGGACAGCCGGTTGGTAAGGATGAGCAGTTCTTC
TRBV5-8,once,TRBJ1-5,NA,CASSLEFQGRVQPQHF,TGTGCCAGCAGCTTGGAGTTCCAGGGGAGGGTTCAGCCCCAGCATTTT
TRBV18,NA,TRBJ2-3,TRBD1,CASSPNDSGTVLYF,TGTGCCAGCTCACCAAACGACTCCGGGACAGTCTTGTATTTT
TRBV5-5,NA,TRBJ2-5,NA,CASSLASWDSGGPQYF,TGTGCCAGCAGCCTGGCCTCATGGGACTCCGGTGGGCCCCAGTACTTC
TRBV5-5,NA,TRBJ2-7,TRBD1,CASSLWTGRSYEQYF,TGTGCCAGCAGCCTATGGACAGGGCGCTCCTACGAGCAGTACTTC
TRBV15,few,TRBJ2-7,NA,CATSRGGGGITYEQYF,TGTGCCACCAGCAGAGGAGGGGGAGGGATTACCTACGAGCAGTACTTC
TRBV7-6,NA,TRBJ1-5,NA,CASSTNPGHNHQHF,TGTGCCAGCAGCACCAACCCGGGACATAATCACCAGCATTTT
TRBV11-2,NA,TRBJ2-6,TRBD1,CASSFRDRIPGANVLTF,TGTGCCAGCAGCTTTCGGGACAGGATTCCTGGGGCCAACGTCCTGACTTTC
TRBV29-1,few,TRBJ1-1,TRBD1,CSALDRGMNTEAFF,TGCAGCGCTCTCGACAGGGGGATGAACACTGAAGCTTTCTTT
TRBV24-1,once,TRBJ1-6,NA,CATSDSKSSYNSPLHF,TGTGCCACCAGTGATTCTAAGAGCTCCTATAATTCACCCCTCCACTTT
TRBV9,NA,TRBJ1-1,TRBD1,CASSAGTGREAFF,TGTGCCAGCAGCGCCGGGACAGGGCGAGAAGCTTTCTTT
TRBV5-1,NA,TRBJ1-6,TRBD1,CASSLEGQINSPLHF,TGCGCCAGCAGCTTGGAGGGACAGATTAATTCACCCCTCCACTTT
TRBV19,NA,TRBJ2-3,NA,CASSSLRGDTQYF,TGTGCCAGTAGTAGTCTCCGGGGAGATACGCAGTATTTT
TRBV7-6,NA,TRBJ1-1,NA,CASSPPSRMTEAFF,TGTGCCAGCAGTCCCCCGAGCAGGATGACTGAAGCTTTCTTT
TRBV10-3,NA,TRBJ2-5,TRBD1,CAISSGQGETQYF,TGTGCCATCAGTTCCGGACAGGGGGAGACCCAGTACTTC
TRBV5-6,NA,TRBJ1-1,NA,CASSRVLASTEAFF,TGTGCCAGCAGCCGCGTCCTGGCTAGCACTGAAGCTTTCTTT
TRBV5-1,NA,TRBJ2-3,TRBD2,CASSLGTRAGTDTQYF,TGCGCCAGCAGCTTGGGGACTAGAGCGGGCACAGATACGCAGTATTTT
TRBV20-1,NA,TRBJ1-1,TRBD1,CSASEGALGEAFF,TGCAGTGCTAGTGAGGGGGCCCTCGGTGAAGCTTTCTTT
TRBV7-9,NA,TRBJ1-2,NA,CASSPDLGYGYTF,TGTGCCAGCAGCCCGGACTTGGGGTATGGCTACACCTTC
TRBV2,few,TRBJ1-5,TRBD1,CASSGFSQGPNQPQHF,TGTGCCAGCAGTGGTTTTTCACAGGGGCCCAATCAGCCCCAGCATTTT
TRBV28,NA,TRBJ1-6,TRBD1,CATSIRGRGSYNSPLHF,TGTGCCACCAGTATCAGGGGGCGCGGCTCCTATAATTCACCCCTCCACTTT
TRBV5-6,few,TRBJ2-1,TRBD1,CASSSADRLTFEQFF,TGTGCCAGCAGCTCAGCGGACAGGCTTACTTTTGAGCAGTTCTTC
TRBV21-1,once,TRBJ2-3,NA,CASRDRTTDTQYF,TGTGCCAGCCGGGACAGAACCACAGATACGCAGTATTTT
TRBV18,NA,TRBJ2-7,TRBD2,CASSPGLAPYEQYF,TGTGCCAGCTCACCGGGACTAGCTCCCTACGAGCAGTACTTC
TRBV9,NA,TRBJ2-1,TRBD2,CASSRTSGGVYEQFF,TGTGCCAGCAGCCGGACTAGCGGAGGAGTCTATGAGCAGTTCTTC
TRBV7-8,NA,TRBJ2-2,TRBD1,CASSSRDRGNTGELFF,TGTGCCAGCAGCTCGCGGGACAGGGGGAACACCGGGGAGCTGTTTTTT
TRBV6-6,NA,TRBJ1-1,TRBD1,CASSYPTGGGTEAFF,TGTGCCAGCAGTTACCCAACAGGGGGGGGGACTGAAGCTTTCTTT
TRBV19,few,TRBJ1-4,TRBD1,CASSMRGQGSDEKLFF,TGTGCCAGTAGTATGAGGGGACAGGGGTCGGATGAAAAACTGTTTTTT
TRBV6-6,NA,TRBJ1-5,TRBD1,CASSTQGEKPQHF,TGTGCCAGCAGTACTCAGGGGGAGAAGCCCCAGCATTTT
TRBV9,NA,TRBJ1-1,NA,CASSPEGGGNTEAFF,TGTGCCAGCAGCCCCGAAGGGGGGGGGAACACTGAAGCTTTCTTT
TRBV5-5,once,TRBJ2-1,NA,CASSLGQGSYNEQFF,TGTGCCAGCAGCTTGGGGCAGGGCTCCTACAATGAGCAGTTCTTC
TRBV18,NA,TRBJ2-7,NA,CASSPSRGDTYEQYF,TGTGCCAGCTCACCATCCCGGGGAGATACCTACGAGCAGTACTTC
TRBV18,NA,TRBJ1-2,NA,CASSPADSYGYTF,TGTGCCAGCTCACCTGCGGACAGCTATGGCTACACCTTC
TRBV2,NA,TRBJ1-5,NA,CASSEYGTHNQPQHF,TGTGCCAGCAGTGAGTATGGCACCCACAATCAGCCCCAGCATTTT